This T cell receptor (beta chain) was documented in a study of cytomegalovirus exposure and HLA in healthy donors. This clone has only one observation. Its matching antigen is unknown. With 1 base removed from V and 4 bases from J, the gap between germline ends came to 10 bases. The CDR3 runs 14 residues. Germline CDR1 and CDR2: MGHRA and YSYEKL. The PCR made use of 60 Vbeta and 13 Jbeta primers. The repertoire was sequenced with immunoSEQ multiplex PCR; TCRdb's copy has only in-frame clones and lacks some. This sample yields roughly 200,000 clones, of which less than 80% are seen a single time; 0.65% to 0.75% belongs to the top ten. Overall study results and limits: A missense DCLRE1C variant was associated with V- and J-gene trimming of TCR beta chains in a later analysis, and an independent cohort replicated the association. Three chains linked to CMV were shown in vitro to be specific for CMV antigens. Researchers catalogued about 150 TCR beta chains as cytomegalovirus-associated.

The sample was PBMCs. The receptor was isolated from a woman between 40 and 55 years old in good health and CMV-seronegative. The chain combines TRBV4-1 with TRBJ2-5; no clear D gene. The CDR3 DNA sequence: TGCGCCAGCAGCCAAGTCGTCCTACTAGAGACCCAGTACTTC. This codes for CASSQVVLLETQYF.